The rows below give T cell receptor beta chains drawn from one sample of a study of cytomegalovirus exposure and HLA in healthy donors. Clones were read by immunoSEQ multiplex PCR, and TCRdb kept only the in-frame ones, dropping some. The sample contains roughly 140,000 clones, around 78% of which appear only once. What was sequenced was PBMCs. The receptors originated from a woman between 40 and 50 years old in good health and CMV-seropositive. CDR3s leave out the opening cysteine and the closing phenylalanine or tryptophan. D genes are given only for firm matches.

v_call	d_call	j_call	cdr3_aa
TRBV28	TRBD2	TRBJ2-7	ATNQWGGEQY
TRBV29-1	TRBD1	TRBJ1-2	SVAGVGQGAGGYT
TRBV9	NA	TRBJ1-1	ASSVGGHVNTEAF
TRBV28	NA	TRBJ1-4	ASTDLQGWLF
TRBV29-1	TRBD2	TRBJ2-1	SAEGASGRATEQF
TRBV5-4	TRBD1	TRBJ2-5	ASSSHRDRGVETQY
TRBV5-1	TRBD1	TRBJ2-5	ASSAGDRGGETQY
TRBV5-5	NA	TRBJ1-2	ASSLSGFGYGYT
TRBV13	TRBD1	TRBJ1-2	ASSRTGSGYT
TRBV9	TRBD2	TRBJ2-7	ASSPGDYPYEQY
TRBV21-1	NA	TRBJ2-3	ASSKGGQVVHTQY
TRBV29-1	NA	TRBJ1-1	SVGDMAEAF
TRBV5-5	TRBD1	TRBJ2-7	ASSLGLSVGGRTYEQY
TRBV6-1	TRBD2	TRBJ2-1	ASSEAETSQSSYNEQF
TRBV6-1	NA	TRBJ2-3	ASSEGGRDTDTQY
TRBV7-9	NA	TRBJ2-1	ASSLVGAEQF
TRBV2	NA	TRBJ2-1	ASTQGLSSYNEQF
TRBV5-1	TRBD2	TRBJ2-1	ASSFGGEGGNSYNEQF
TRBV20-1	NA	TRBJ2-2	SAPGTGELF
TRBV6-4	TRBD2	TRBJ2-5	ASSDSGGGISETQY
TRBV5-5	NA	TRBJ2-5	ASSEPGYQETQY
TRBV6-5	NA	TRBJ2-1	ASSYQAPGYGNEQF
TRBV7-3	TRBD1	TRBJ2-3	ASSNIPGTGGDTQY
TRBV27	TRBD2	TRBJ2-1	ASSHSGRGGGDEQF
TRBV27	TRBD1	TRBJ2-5	ASRITGGETQY
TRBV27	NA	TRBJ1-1	ASSTRTGNTEAF
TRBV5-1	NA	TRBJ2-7	ASSLGGRERGYEQY
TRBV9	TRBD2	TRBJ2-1	ASSLTSGVYNEQF
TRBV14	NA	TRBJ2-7	ASSHGGIGYEQY